These 18 T cell receptor beta chains came from one sample sequenced in a study of cytomegalovirus exposure and HLA in healthy donors. Researchers ran the PCR with 60 Vbeta and 13 Jbeta primers. This table comes from immunoSEQ multiplex PCR, and its TCRdb copy is limited to in-frame clones, with some not included. Here the sample spans approximately 95,000 clones, under 85% being singletons. The sample comprised PBMCs. Receptors were obtained from a woman aged 40 to 55 in good health and CMV-seropositive.

The chain combines TRBV19 with TRBJ2-2; 10 positions match TRBD2. CDR1 LNHDA and CDR2 SQIVND come from the germline V gene (reference sequence). This CDR3 comprises 14 residues. The J segment lost 0 bases and the V segment lost 8 bases, leaving 0 bases of the junction unmatched. CDR3 DNA sequence: TGTGCCAGTCTAGCGGGGGCGAACACCGGGGAGCTGTTTTTT. It translates to CASLAGANTGELFF.

The chain employs TRBV4-1 and TRBJ1-2; D uncertain. The CDR3 length is 16 residues. Germline assignment: CDR1 MGHRA and CDR2 YSYEKL. Trimming left V 0 bases short and J 7 bases short, with 18 bases between. The CDR3 sequence is CASSQDGAVVPGGYTF. CDR3 in DNA: TGCGCCAGCAGCCAAGATGGTGCAGTGGTCCCGGGTGGCTACACCTTC.

With respect to this clone: Its ends do not fully match the called genes, so a read error is possible. This chain joins TRBV7-9 and TRBJ1-1; D unclear. CDR3 size: 12 residues. From germline, CDR1 is SEHNR and CDR2 FQNEAQ (reference sequence). Here the CDR3 reads CSSSLRSSEAFF. For the CDR3, the DNA is TGTTCCAGCAGCTTACGGTCTTCGGAAGCTTTCTTT. Filled out from reference TRBV7-9 and TRBJ1-1, the complete variable domain reads DTGVSQNPRHKITKRGQNVTFRCDPISEHNRLYWYRQTLGQGPEFLTYFQNEAQLEKSRLLSDRFSAERPKGSFSTLEIQRTEQGDSAMYLCSSSLRSSEAFFGQGTRLTVV.

The chain uses TRBV5-1 and TRBJ1-2; 7 nucleotides agree with TRBD1. The CDR3 spans 14 residues. CDR1 and CDR2 from the germline V gene are SGHRS and YFSETQ. Trimming at V came to 0 bases and at J to 4 bases, leaving 3 bases not matched to a gene. The CDR3 sequence is CASSLGDSVYGYTF. CDR3 nucleotide sequence: TGCGCCAGCAGCTTGGGGGACAGCGTCTATGGCTACACCTTC.

This clone appeared a single time. This chain links TRBV7-8 with TRBJ2-2, with 12 bases identical to TRBD2. In germline, CDR1 is SGHVS, CDR2 FQNEAQ. V lost 1 base and J lost 5; bases outside the gene matches: 5. This CDR3 spans 17 amino acids. CDR3 nucleotide sequence: TGTGCCAGCAGCTTAGTCGCTAGCGGGAGGGCGACCGGGGAGCTGTTTTTT. As protein: CASSLVASGRATGELFF.

The rearrangement joins TRBV4-2 to TRBJ2-7; 10 positions match TRBD2. After removal of 1 base from V and 4 bases from J, the junction contained 7 bases not matched to a gene. In germline, CDR1 is LGHNA, CDR2 YNFKEQ. The CDR3 length is 16 residues. The CDR3 sequence: CASSQGGNSGRYEQYF. For the CDR3, the DNA is TGTGCCAGCAGCCAAGGAGGAAATAGCGGGAGGTACGAGCAGTACTTC.

The CDR3 bases are TGCGCCAGCCTCGGACTAGCGGGAGAGGGGTACACAGATACGCAGTATTTT. Translation: CASLGLAGEGYTDTQYF. V and J are TRBV5-1 and TRBJ2-3, with TRBD2 matching 13 bases. The CDR3 is 17 residues long. CDR1 is SGHRS and CDR2 is YFSETQ in the germline V gene. V was clipped by 7 bases and J by 2 bases; unmatched bases: 10.

This chain links TRBV18 with TRBJ2-1; 7 bases map to TRBD2. This CDR3 is built from 12 residues. CDR1 is KGHSH, CDR2 LQKENI, per germline. The V gene end was trimmed by 3 bases and the J gene end by 7 bases; junction bases not matched to a gene: 0. The CDR3 reads CASSPSGNEQFF. The CDR3 region has the DNA TGTGCCAGCTCACCTAGCGGGAATGAGCAGTTCTTC.

The chain couples TRBV19 to TRBJ2-7; TRBD2 aligns across 13 bases. CDR1 and CDR2 from the germline V gene are LNHDA and SQIVND (reference sequence). The length of the CDR3 is 18 residues. The V gene end was trimmed by 1 base and the J gene end by 3 bases; junction bases not matched to a gene: 9. The CDR3 bases are TGTGCCAGTAGTATAGCGGGGACTAGCGGGATACGGGACTACGAGCAGTACTTC. Its protein is CASSIAGTSGIRDYEQYF.

The CDR3 DNA reads TGTGCCAGCAACCCGGCAGGGGATAACCAGCCCCAGCATTTT. This codes for CASNPAGDNQPQHF. The rearrangement uses TRBV6-6 and TRBJ1-5, with D perhaps TRBD1 (6 bases). The germline V gene has CDR1 MNHNY and CDR2 SVGAGI (reference sequence). The V and J ends lost 7 bases and 7 bases respectively, with 17 bases between them. This CDR3 is 14 amino acids long.

The V gene is TRBV25-1, the J gene TRBJ1-1; D remains ambiguous. This CDR3 has 14 amino acids. Trimming took off 6 bases at V and 0 bases at J, with 11 bases between the two ends. Per the germline V gene, CDR1 is MGHDK and CDR2 is SYGVNS. The DNA for the CDR3 is TGTGCCAGCAGCCACGACAACATGAACACTGAAGCTTTCTTT. Amino acid sequence: CASSHDNMNTEAFF.

This chain links TRBV6-5 with TRBJ2-1; a possible D gene is TRBD2 (6 bases). The CDR3 consists of 16 residues. The V gene lost 0 bases and the J gene lost 2 bases, with 11 bases spanning the gap. Germline V gene sequence: CDR1 MNHEY, CDR2 SVGAGI. The CDR3 DNA follows: TGTGCCAGCAGTTACTCGACTAGACGGGCCTACAATGAGCAGTTCTTC. Residues: CASSYSTRRAYNEQFF.

V is TRBV10-1 and J is TRBJ2-3, with D possibly matching TRBD2 (6 bases). Trimming took off 0 bases at V and 6 bases at J, with 13 bases between the two ends. The CDR3 has 15 residues. From germline, CDR1 is WNHNN and CDR2 SYGVQD (reference sequence). Here the CDR3 reads CASSESRGAGDTQYF. DNA for the CDR3: TGCGCCAGCAGTGAGTCACGCGGGGCGGGGGATACGCAGTATTTT.

The rearrangement joins TRBV2 to TRBJ2-6; D is unresolved. The CDR3 has 15 amino acids. V lost 5 bases to trimming and J lost 0 bases, with 8 bases between them. CDR1 is SNHLY and CDR2 is FYNNEI in the germline V gene. CDR3 DNA: TGTGCCAGCAGTAGCGTGGCCTCTGGGGCCAACGTCCTGACTTTC. It is translated as CASSSVASGANVLTF.

J is TRBJ1-5 and V is TRBV21-1. TRBV21-1 is labeled a pseudogene. The CDR3 contains 14 residues. The CDR3 nucleotides read TGTGCCAGCAGCAAAGAAGGAGGCAATCAGCCCCAGCATTTT. Amino acid sequence: CASSKEGGNQPQHF.

This clone turned up a few times. CDR3: CASSLEAGDLLGLYNEQFF. The CDR3, as DNA: TGCGCCAGCAGCTTGGAAGCGGGAGACCTCCTAGGGTTATACAATGAGCAGTTCTTC. The rearrangement uses TRBV5-1 and TRBJ2-1, with TRBD2 matching over 8 bases. The length of the CDR3 is 19 residues. The junction had 15 bases not matched to a gene; V was cut back by 0 bases and J by 4 bases. CDR1 and CDR2 from the germline V gene are SGHRS and YFSETQ.

The chain has TRBV11-2 and TRBJ2-1; D is unclear. V was clipped by 3 bases and J by 14 bases, with 14 bases between them. The CDR3 totals 12 residues. Germline assignment: CDR1 SGHAT and CDR2 FQNNGV. The CDR3 DNA follows: TGTGCCAGCAGCTTGGGCTCGCTGGTGGAGTTCTTC. Its translation is CASSLGSLVEFF.

CDR3 nucleotides: TGTGCCAGCAGAGGACTAGCGCGCCACGAGCAGTACTTC. Its translation is CASRGLARHEQYF. This chain links TRBV27 with TRBJ2-7; TRBD2 matches 9 bases. CDR3 length equals 13 residues. Looked up from germline, CDR1 is MNHEY and CDR2 is SMNVEV (reference sequence). The J segment lost 5 bases and the V segment lost 6 bases, leaving 5 bases of the junction unmatched.